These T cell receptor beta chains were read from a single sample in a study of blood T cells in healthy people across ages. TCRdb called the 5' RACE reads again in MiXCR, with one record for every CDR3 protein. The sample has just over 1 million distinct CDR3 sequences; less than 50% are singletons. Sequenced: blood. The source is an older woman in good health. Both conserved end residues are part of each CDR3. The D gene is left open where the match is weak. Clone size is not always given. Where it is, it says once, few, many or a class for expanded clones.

CDR3: CASSYSIGRTYNEQFF
DNA: TGTGCCAGCAGTTACTCGATCGGCAGGACTTACAATGAGCAGTTCTTC
V: TRBV6-5
size: many
J: TRBJ2-1
D: -

CDR3: CAVDRGGSPLHF
DNA: TGTGCCGTAGACAGGGGAGGCTCACCCCTCCACTTT
V: TRBV21-1
size: -
J: TRBJ1-6
D: -

CDR3: CASKGPGQGPYDGYTF
DNA: TGTGCCAGCAAGGGTCCGGGACAGGGTCCCTATGACGGCTACACCTTC
V: TRBV3-1
size: -
J: TRBJ1-2
D: TRBD1

CDR3: CASSLALAGGPDEQYF
DNA: TGTGCCAGCAGCTTAGCACTAGCGGGAGGGCCTGACGAGCAGTACTTC
V: TRBV7-9
size: -
J: TRBJ2-7
D: TRBD2

CDR3: CASSWTGENEQYF
DNA: TGCGCCAGCAGCTGGACAGGGGAGAACGAGCAGTACTTC
V: TRBV5-1
size: few
J: TRBJ2-7
D: TRBD1

CDR3: CASSLGDLSPPHF
DNA: TGTGCCAGCAGTTTAGGGGATCTCTCACCCCCCCACTTT
V: TRBV6-5
size: -
J: TRBJ1-6
D: -

CDR3: CASSLVGRAEETQYF
DNA: TGTGCCAGCAGCTTAGTAGGCAGGGCGGAAGAGACCCAGTACTTC
V: TRBV11-2
size: -
J: TRBJ2-5
D: -

CDR3: CASSTNRGLETQYF
DNA: TGTGCCAGCAGTACGAACAGGGGGCTGGAGACCCAGTACTTC
V: TRBV28
size: -
J: TRBJ2-5
D: TRBD1

CDR3: CASSGRTAYNEQFF
DNA: TGTGCCAGCAGCGGACGGACTGCCTACAATGAGCAGTTCTTC
V: TRBV9
size: -
J: TRBJ2-1
D: -

CDR3: CSARDFRGGPYEQYF
DNA: TGCAGTGCTAGAGATTTCCGAGGCGGACCCTACGAGCAGTACTTC
V: TRBV20-1
size: -
J: TRBJ2-7
D: -

CDR3: CASSEAGGKNIQYF
DNA: TGTGCCAGCAGTGAAGCGGGAGGCAAAAACATTCAGTACTTC
V: TRBV6-1
size: few
J: TRBJ2-4
D: -

CDR3: CASSSQSSGEQYF
DNA: TGTGCCAGCAGCTCACAGAGTTCGGGGGAGCAGTACTTC
V: TRBV11-2
size: -
J: TRBJ2-5
D: -

CDR3: CASSNRDKSNTGELFF
DNA: TGTGCCAGCAGCAACCGGGACAAATCGAACACCGGGGAGCTGTTTTTT
V: TRBV4-2
size: -
J: TRBJ2-2
D: -

CDR3: CASSYSAGHGQETQYF
DNA: TGTGCCAGCAGTTACTCGGCGGGGCATGGACAAGAGACCCAGTACTTC
V: TRBV6-5
size: once
J: TRBJ2-5
D: -

CDR3: CASSPAGLHEQYF
DNA: TGTGCCAGCAGCCCGGCAGGGCTGCACGAGCAGTACTTC
V: TRBV28
size: -
J: TRBJ2-7
D: -

CDR3: CSARSGSSAYNEQFF
DNA: TGCAGTGCTAGGAGTGGGTCTAGCGCATACAATGAGCAGTTCTTC
V: TRBV20-1
size: few
J: TRBJ2-1
D: -

CDR3: CSASSMGETQYF
DNA: TGCAGTGCTAGTAGTATGGGGGAGACCCAGTACTTC
V: TRBV20-1
size: -
J: TRBJ2-5
D: -

CDR3: CASSSGQFFTDTQYF
DNA: TGCGCCAGCAGCTCGGGACAGTTCTTCACAGATACGCAGTATTTT
V: TRBV5-1
size: -
J: TRBJ2-3
D: TRBD1

CDR3: CASSDSGSYETQYF
DNA: TGCGCCAGCAGTGATAGCGGGAGCTATGAGACCCAGTACTTC
V: TRBV10-1
size: few
J: TRBJ2-5
D: TRBD2

CDR3: CSVRRTAVSYEQYF
DNA: TGCAGCGTTCGTCGGACGGCTGTTTCCTACGAGCAGTACTTC
V: TRBV29-1
size: many
J: TRBJ2-7
D: -

CDR3: CSARPRQGRNQPQHF
DNA: TGCAGTGCTAGACCCAGACAGGGACGGAACCAGCCCCAGCATTTT
V: TRBV20-1
size: -
J: TRBJ1-5
D: TRBD1

CDR3: CAGSVGETQYF
DNA: TGCGCCGGCAGCGTGGGAGAGACCCAGTACTTC
V: TRBV5-1
size: -
J: TRBJ2-5
D: -

CDR3: CASSSGLAGGRYEQYF
DNA: TGTGCCAGCAGCTCTGGACTAGCGGGAGGCCGGTACGAGCAGTACTTC
V: TRBV7-9
size: -
J: TRBJ2-7
D: TRBD2

CDR3: CASSARRARETQYF
DNA: TGTGCCAGCAGTGCCCGGAGAGCCAGAGAGACCCAGTACTTC
V: TRBV2
size: -
J: TRBJ2-5
D: -

CDR3: CSARDFRGRTSGGTDTQYF
DNA: TGCAGTGCTAGAGATTTTCGGGGAAGGACTAGCGGAGGCACAGATACGCAGTATTTT
V: TRBV20-1
size: many
J: TRBJ2-3
D: TRBD2

CDR3: CASSEEGLGYNEQFF
DNA: TGTGCCAGCAGTGAAGAGGGGTTAGGTTACAATGAGCAGTTCTTC
V: TRBV25-1
size: -
J: TRBJ2-1
D: -

CDR3: CASSFVAGGYSDTQYF
DNA: TGCGCCAGCAGCTTTGTAGCGGGAGGTTATTCAGATACGCAGTATTTT
V: TRBV5-1
size: -
J: TRBJ2-3
D: TRBD2

CDR3: CASSWGTSGSYEQYF
DNA: TGTGCCAGCAGTTGGGGGACTAGCGGTAGCTACGAGCAGTACTTC
V: TRBV27
size: -
J: TRBJ2-7
D: TRBD2

CDR3: CASSPQVLYNEQFF
DNA: TGTGCCAGCAGCCCCCAGGTTCTCTACAATGAGCAGTTCTTC
V: TRBV4-2
size: few
J: TRBJ2-1
D: -